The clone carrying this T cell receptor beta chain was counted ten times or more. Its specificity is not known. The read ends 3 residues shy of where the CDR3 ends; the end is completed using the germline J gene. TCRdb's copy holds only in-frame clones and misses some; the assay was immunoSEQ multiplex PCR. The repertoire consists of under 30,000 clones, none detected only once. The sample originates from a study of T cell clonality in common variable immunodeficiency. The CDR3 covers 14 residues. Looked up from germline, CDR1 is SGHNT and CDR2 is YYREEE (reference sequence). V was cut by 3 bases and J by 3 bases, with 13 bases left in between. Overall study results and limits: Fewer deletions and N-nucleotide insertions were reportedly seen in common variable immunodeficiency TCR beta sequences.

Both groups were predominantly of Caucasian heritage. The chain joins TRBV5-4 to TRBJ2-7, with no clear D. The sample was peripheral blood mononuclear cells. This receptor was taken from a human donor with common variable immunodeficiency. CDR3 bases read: TGTGCCAGCAGCTCTGAGGCTCACAACTACGAG. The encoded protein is CASSSEAHNYE. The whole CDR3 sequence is CASSSEAHNYEQYF.